This T cell receptor (beta chain) stems from a study of glioma-infiltrating T cells after dendritic cell vaccination. Study summary: Three intradermal dendritic cell vaccine injections were given every two weeks.

The J segment lost 4 bases and the V segment lost 2 bases, leaving 6 bases of the junction unmatched. The CDR3 is 15 amino acids. Per germline, CDR1 SGHRS and CDR2 YFSETQ. As for time point: after dendritic cell vaccination, including at tumor progression/relapse. Repertoires were generated with immunoSEQ multiplex PCR, while TCRdb's copy carries only in-frame clones and drops some. Here the sample spans more than 20,000 clones, roughly 91% being singletons. This clone has only a few counts. The source material was blood, sampled after dendritic cell vaccination. The sequence came from a human donor with glioblastoma. The gene calls are TRBV5-1 and TRBJ2-7; 10 bases match TRBD2. In DNA, the CDR3 is TGCGCCAGCAGCTTTAGTAGCGGGGGGCGATACGAGCAGTACTTC. Protein product: CASSFSSGGRYEQYF.